This TCR beta chain was sequenced during a study of vaccination and CD4 T cells after COVID-19 (dated by TCRdb to about 2022). Regarding the study in general: Convalescent patients had a positive SARS-CoV-2 result on nasal swab PCR, and of these patients, some ten had mild disease and one had severe disease. Six males and four females were included in the convalescent cohort, with two Hispanic individuals, seven Caucasians, two Asians and one multiracial person represented. Two doses of either the Pfizer-BioNTech BNT162b2 vaccine (n=8) or the Moderna mRNA-1273 vaccine (n=2) were administered to participants. Post-COVID blood samples from convalescent patients were collected a median of around 100 days after diagnosis, with a range of 35 to 161 days. The time from the second vaccine dose to post-vaccine blood sampling had a median of roughly 70 days and ranged from about 12 to 250 days. A few convalescent patients were sampled both early after vaccination (day 14) and late after vaccination (days 161 to 241). In nine to eleven COVID-19 convalescent patients and 4 infection-naive healthy vaccine recipients, researchers compared the spike-specific CD4+ TCR repertoire from before mRNA vaccination with the repertoire from after. Results the study describes overall, beyond this receptor: The number of convalescent patients in the study was relatively small, and the study did not examine early timepoints following natural infection. The median number of SARS-CoV-2-reactive clonotypes rose from around 22 after infection to 35 to 45 after vaccination, but the change was not significant. Of the vaccine-specific clones found in convalescent patients, nearly all (304 of 307) were mono-reactive for SARS-CoV-2 spike instead of being cross-reactive with common cold coronaviruses. In convalescent patients, a median roughly 85% of post-vaccine SARS-CoV-2-reactive clones were detected only after vaccination, and vaccine-specific priming was suggested by this finding.

As encoded in the germline V gene, CDR1 is ENHRY while CDR2 is SYGVKD. Cut back by 1 base and 6 bases, the V and J ends lie 10 bases apart. Measured from the cysteine to the phenylalanine, the CDR3 is 14 residues long. Only the CDR3 portion is preserved as DNA: 42 bases, with reading frame beginning at the first base. In this sample, this clonotype turned up a few times. The antigen it recognizes is unknown. Per-base quality was not reported, and no clone a single base away is much larger than it. The protocol used for the library was PCR. TCRdb lists the instrument as Illumina iSeq 100. Under the source paper's analysis protocol: Non-productive sequences were removed, and CDR3s that did not start with C, did not end with F or W, or were shorter than 7 amino acids were discarded. CDR3 homology was assessed with Levenshtein distances (stringdist) and unrooted phylogenetic trees (ape) in R version 3.6.1. TCRdb trimmed public reads at Q25 via fastp, called clones via MiXCR and kept in-frame beta chains. Duplicate CDR3 protein sequences are folded into a single record with the most common DNA and genes. The V and J calls and clone size come from TCRdb's table, not from the authors' own analysis. For this sample the table gives some 40,000 distinct CDR3 sequences, of which about 34% were detected only once. The ten largest clonotypes hold roughly 5.9% of the sample.

The sample's time point label is to be understood as: late sampling 161 to 241 days after vaccination in three convalescent patients. The positive SARS-CoV-2 PCR tests of the convalescent patients were dated from March to December 2020, before the Alpha, Beta and Delta variants emerged in the United States. Ficoll-Paque Plus gradient centrifugation was used to isolate PBMCs from whole blood, and the isolated PBMCs were then either used fresh or cryopreserved at -140C. The receptor's source is a human donor who had recovered from COVID-19. Sequenced here: CD4+ T cells from blood, sampled about 7 months after SARS-CoV-2 vaccination. The chain is assembled from TRBV10-3 and TRBJ2-1; a weak D assignment points to TRBD2 (6 bases agree). For the CDR3, the sequence is CAISEFGGSNEQFF. The nucleotide sequence is TGTGCCATCAGTGAGTTTGGGGGGAGCAATGAGCAGTTCTTC.